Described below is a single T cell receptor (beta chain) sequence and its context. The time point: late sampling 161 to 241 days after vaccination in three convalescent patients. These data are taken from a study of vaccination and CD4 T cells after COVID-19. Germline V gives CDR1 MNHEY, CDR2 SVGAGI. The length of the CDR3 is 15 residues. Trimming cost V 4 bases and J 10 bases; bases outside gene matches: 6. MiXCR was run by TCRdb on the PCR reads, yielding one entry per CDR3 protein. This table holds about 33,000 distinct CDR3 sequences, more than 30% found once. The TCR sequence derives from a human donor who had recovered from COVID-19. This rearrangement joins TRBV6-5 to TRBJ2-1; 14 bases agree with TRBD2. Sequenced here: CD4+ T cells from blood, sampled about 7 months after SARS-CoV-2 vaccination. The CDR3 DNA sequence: TGTGCCAGCAGTTGGGGACTAGCGGGGGCAGGGGAGCAGTTCTTC. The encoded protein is CASSWGLAGAGEQFF.